Shown below are 9 T cell receptor beta chains from a single sample sequenced in a study of T cells in Graves' hyperthyroidism and ophthalmopathy. Amplification yielded TCR beta CDR3 regions, with RNA transcripts as the source. A first-round RT-PCR of the TCR CDR3 used the HTBI primer set. Each CDR3 protein is one row after TCRdb ran MiXCR on the multiplex PCR reads. This sample has about 180,000 distinct CDR3 sequences, with 17% found just once. The sequenced material came from blood. Receptors originate from a woman in her 50s with Graves' hyperthyroidism.

CDR3 amino acids: CSARVVGEGQNTEAFF. Written as DNA, the CDR3 is TGCAGTGCTAGAGTAGTAGGGGAAGGGCAGAACACTGAAGCTTTCTTT. The chain links TRBV20-1 to TRBJ1-1; tentative D call: TRBD1 (5 bases). The germline V gene has CDR1 DFQATT and CDR2 SNEGSKA (reference sequence). The CDR3 sequence is 16 residues long. Trimming shortened V by 1 base and J by 1 base, and 16 bases separated the two germline ends.

This clonotype appeared many times. The CDR3 DNA is TGTGCCATCAGTGGACAGTTGAACACTGAAGCTTTCTTT. This encodes CAISGQLNTEAFF. This sequence joins TRBV10-3 and TRBJ1-1, with a tentative D call TRBD1 (5 bases). The CDR3 is 13 amino acids. The germline gives CDR1 ENHRY, CDR2 SYGVKD. Trimming cost V 4 bases and J 0 bases, with 6 bases left between them.

This clonotype has a count of ten or more. The chain employs TRBV27 and TRBJ2-7, with D perhaps assigned TRBD1 or TRBD2 (5 bases each). Trimming cost V 4 bases and J 0 bases, with 10 bases left between them. The V gene's germline CDR1 is MNHEY and CDR2 SMNVEV (reference sequence). This CDR3 region has 14 residues. The CDR3 is CASSSGTASYEQYF. The CDR3 bases are TGTGCCAGCAGTTCCGGGACGGCCTCCTACGAGCAGTACTTC.

This clonotype appeared many times. The genes are TRBV5-1 and TRBJ1-2; 9 bases line up with TRBD1. The junction had 1 base not matched to a gene; V was cut back by 4 bases and J by 3 bases. This CDR3 contains 13 residues. The germline gives CDR1 SGHRS, CDR2 YFSETQ. In nucleotides, the CDR3 is TGCGCCAGCAGCCGGACAGGGGACTATGGCTACACCTTC. It encodes CASSRTGDYGYTF.

This clonotype was observed many times. The J gene is TRBJ1-1, the V gene TRBV12-3 or TRBV12-4, with D possibly TRBD1 on 5 matching bases. The germline V and J ends were trimmed by 5 bases and 7 bases, with 11 bases remaining between them. This CDR3 has 12 residues. CDR3 loop: CASSRQHYEAFF. CDR3 bases: TGTGCCAGCAGTCGACAGCACTATGAAGCTTTCTTT.

The sample holds many counts of this clonotype. This chain connects TRBV6-5 to TRBJ2-1; D may be TRBD1 or TRBD2 (6 bases each). Germline V CDR1 and CDR2: MNHEY, SVGAGI. The CDR3 contains 14 residues. Trimming shortened V by 2 bases and J by 6 bases, and 11 bases separated the two germline ends. In DNA, the CDR3 is TGTGCCAGCAGTTACGATAGGGGGGCCAATGAGCAGTTCTTC. Its translation: CASSYDRGANEQFF.

The sample holds many counts of this clonotype. The chain has TRBV2 and TRBJ2-3; 7 bases line up with TRBD1. The CDR3 runs 15 residues. Trimming removed 6 bases from V and 0 bases from J; junction bases left unmatched: 6. Germline assignment: CDR1 SNHLY and CDR2 FYNNEI. CDR3 nucleotides: TGTGCCAGCAGGTCACAGGGGTTAAGCACAGATACGCAGTATTTT. Translation: CASRSQGLSTDTQYF. The variable domain in full, completed from reference TRBV2 and TRBJ2-3, reads EPEVTQTPSHQVTQMGQEVILRCVPISNHLYFYWYRQILGQKVEFLVSFYNNEISEKSEIFDDQFSVERPDGSNFTLKIRSTKLEDSAMYFCASRSQGLSTDTQYFGPGTRLTVL.

This clonotype occurred many times. The chain links TRBV7-9 to TRBJ2-1; TRBD2 aligns across 10 bases. The trim removed 6 bases at V and 9 bases at J, leaving 11 bases unmatched. This CDR3 is built from 15 residues. Germline V CDR1 and CDR2: SEHNR, FQNEAQ (reference sequence). The CDR3 DNA reads TGTGCCAGCAGATCTACTAGCGGGGATTTCGGTGAGCAGTTCTTC. It is translated as CASRSTSGDFGEQFF. Complete variable domain (other parts from reference TRBV7-9 and TRBJ2-1): DTGVSQNPRHKITKRGQNVTFRCDPISEHNRLYWYRQTLGQGPEFLTYFQNEAQLEKSRLLSDRFSAERPKGSFSTLEIQRTEQGDSAMYLCASRSTSGDFGEQFFGPGTRLTVL.

This clonotype was observed many times. The chain couples TRBV10-2 to TRBJ2-3; D may match TRBD1 or TRBD2 (5 bases each). The V gene's germline CDR1 is WSHSY and CDR2 SAAADI. This CDR3 region has 13 residues. Trimming shortened V by 6 bases and J by 2 bases, and 9 bases separated the two germline ends. The CDR3: CASSGADTDTQYF. The CDR3, as DNA: TGCGCCAGCAGCGGGGCAGACACAGATACGCAGTATTTT.